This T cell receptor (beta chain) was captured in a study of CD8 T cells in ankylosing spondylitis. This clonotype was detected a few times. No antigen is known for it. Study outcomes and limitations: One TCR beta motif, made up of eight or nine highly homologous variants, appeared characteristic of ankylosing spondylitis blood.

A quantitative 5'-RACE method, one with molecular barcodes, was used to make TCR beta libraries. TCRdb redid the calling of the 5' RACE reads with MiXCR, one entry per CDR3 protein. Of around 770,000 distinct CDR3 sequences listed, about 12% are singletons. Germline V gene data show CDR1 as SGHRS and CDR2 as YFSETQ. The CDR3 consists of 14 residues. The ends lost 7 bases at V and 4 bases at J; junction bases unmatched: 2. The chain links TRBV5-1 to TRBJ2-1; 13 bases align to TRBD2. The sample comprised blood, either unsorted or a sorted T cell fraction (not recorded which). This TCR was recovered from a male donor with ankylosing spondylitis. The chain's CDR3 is CASALAGGYNEQFF. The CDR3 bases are TGCGCCAGCGCACTAGCGGGAGGGTACAATGAGCAGTTCTTC.